These T cell receptor beta chains were read from a single sample in a study of blood T cell repertoires in COVID-19. Profiling relied on immunoSEQ multiplex PCR, and the TCRdb table lists in-frame clones only, not all of them. The table includes a few hundred thousand clones, less than 85% detected once. The sample was peripheral blood. These receptors came from a woman aged 18-35 years with acute or convalescent COVID-19. Both conserved end residues are part of each CDR3. The order of the fields is CDR3 length, V gene, D gene, J gene, CDR3 protein. D genes are given only for firm matches.

>14|TRBV5-4|NA|TRBJ1-1
CASSLYAGKTEAFF
>18|TRBV28|NA|TRBJ2-1
CASSPNPYRQGGNNEQFF
>16|TRBV3-1/TRBV3-2|NA|TRBJ1-6
CASSQDGSGLNSPLHF
>15|TRBV6-4|NA|TRBJ2-1
CASSDSSGSYNEQFF
>14|TRBV4-1|TRBD1|TRBJ2-7
CASSSPGQGDEQYF
>13|TRBV6-5|NA|TRBJ2-7
CASRGSGLYEQYF
>17|TRBV5-1|TRBD2|TRBJ2-5
CASSYGTSGRAGETQYF
>17|TRBV2|TRBD1|TRBJ1-5
CASSALPGQGGNQPQHF
>16|TRBV5-4|TRBD2|TRBJ2-1
CASSLGPSGGNNEQFF
>14|TRBV5-1|NA|TRBJ2-1
CASSPGQFYNEQFF
>14|TRBV5-6|NA|TRBJ1-1
CASSLWGENTEAFF
>16|TRBV19|TRBD1|TRBJ1-2
CASSTLGQGGGYGYTF
>13|TRBV28|TRBD1|TRBJ1-2
CASSVDRVYGYTF
>13|TRBV5-1|NA|TRBJ2-7
CASSLGQGREQYF
>14|TRBV5-1|NA|TRBJ1-3
CASSSGQRGNTIYF
>12|TRBV29-1|NA|TRBJ1-2
CSVLTDNYGYTF
>13|TRBV7-9|NA|TRBJ1-4
CASRPRSGEKLFF
>16|TRBV4-1|TRBD1|TRBJ1-5
CASSPGQGAYSQPQHF
>15|TRBV7-3|TRBD1|TRBJ2-1
CASSFRDRAGDEQFF
>18|TRBV19|NA|TRBJ1-5
CASSIDWASGRGDQPQHF
>16|TRBV9|NA|TRBJ2-1
CASSASQRASYNEQFF
>17|TRBV27|TRBD2|TRBJ2-7
CASSPGLAGEVLGEQYF
>15|TRBV25-1|NA|TRBJ2-7
CASKNQGGLSYEQYF
>14|TRBV19|TRBD1|TRBJ1-4
CASSPGTGDEKLFF
>17|TRBV10-1|TRBD1|TRBJ2-7
CASSAHYAGTGKDEQYF
>15|TRBV10-3|TRBD2|TRBJ2-1
CAISDSTSGGNEQFF
>15|TRBV7-6|NA|TRBJ1-4
CASSVQGGGDEKLFF
>14|TRBV19|TRBD2|TRBJ2-3
CASSDSGNTDTQYF